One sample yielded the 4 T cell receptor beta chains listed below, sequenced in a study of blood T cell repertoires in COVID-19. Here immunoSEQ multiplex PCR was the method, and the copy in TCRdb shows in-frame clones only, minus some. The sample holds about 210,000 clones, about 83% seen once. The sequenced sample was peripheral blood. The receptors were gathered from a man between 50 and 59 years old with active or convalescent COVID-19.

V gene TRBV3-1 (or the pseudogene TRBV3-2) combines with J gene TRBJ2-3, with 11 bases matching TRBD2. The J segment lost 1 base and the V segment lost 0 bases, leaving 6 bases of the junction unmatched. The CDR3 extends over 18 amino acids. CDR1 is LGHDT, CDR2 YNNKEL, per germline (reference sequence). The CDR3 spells CASSQDRGGLAGTDTQYF. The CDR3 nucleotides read TGTGCCAGCAGCCAAGATCGGGGGGGACTAGCGGGCACAGATACGCAGTATTTT.

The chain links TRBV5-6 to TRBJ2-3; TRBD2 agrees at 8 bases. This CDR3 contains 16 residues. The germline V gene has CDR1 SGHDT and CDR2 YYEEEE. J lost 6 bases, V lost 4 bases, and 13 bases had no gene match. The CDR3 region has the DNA TGTGCCAGCAGCCCCAGGAGGCGGGGGGCGAGGGATACGCAGTATTTT. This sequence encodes CASSPRRRGARDTQYF.

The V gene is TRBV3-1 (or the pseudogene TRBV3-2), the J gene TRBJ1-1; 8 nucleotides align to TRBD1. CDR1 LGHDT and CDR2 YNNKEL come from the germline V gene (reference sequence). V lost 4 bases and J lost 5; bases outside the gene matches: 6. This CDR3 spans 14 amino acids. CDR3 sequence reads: CASSLRTGRTEAFF. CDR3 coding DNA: TGTGCCAGCAGCCTACGGACAGGGAGAACTGAAGCTTTCTTT.

This CDR3 reads CAISPQGYEQYF. CDR3 coding DNA: TGTGCCATCAGCCCTCAGGGTTACGAGCAGTACTTC. The chain joins TRBV10-3 to TRBJ2-7; the D gene is possibly TRBD1 (5 bases). Between the trimmed V and J ends, which lost 6 bases and 4 bases, there was a span of 10 bases. Germline V gene lookup returns CDR1 ENHRY and CDR2 SYGVKD. CDR3 length: 12 amino acids.